This T cell receptor beta chain came from a study of T cells in Graves' hyperthyroidism and ophthalmopathy. Amplification targeted TCR beta CDR3 regions from RNA transcripts. HTBI primers were used for first-round RT-PCR of the TCR CDR3. Using its own MiXCR run on the multiplex PCR reads, TCRdb lists one record per CDR3 protein. Of 750,000 to 900,000 distinct CDR3 sequences listed, 38% are singletons. It was uncontrolled infection, other autoimmune disease, pregnancy or lactation that excluded patients. V was clipped by 10 bases and J by 7 bases, with 28 bases between them. Germline V gene data show CDR1 as SNHLY and CDR2 as FYNNEI. There are 16 residues in the CDR3.

This chain uses TRBV2 with TRBJ1-1; perhaps TRBD1 as D (6 bases). This sequence originates from a man in his late teens or twenties with Graves' hyperthyroidism. What was sequenced was blood. The CDR3 region has the DNA TGTGCCACCCAAGGGGGGGGAACAGAGGGGAGTGATGAAGCTTTCTTT. It specifies CATQGGGTEGSDEAFF.